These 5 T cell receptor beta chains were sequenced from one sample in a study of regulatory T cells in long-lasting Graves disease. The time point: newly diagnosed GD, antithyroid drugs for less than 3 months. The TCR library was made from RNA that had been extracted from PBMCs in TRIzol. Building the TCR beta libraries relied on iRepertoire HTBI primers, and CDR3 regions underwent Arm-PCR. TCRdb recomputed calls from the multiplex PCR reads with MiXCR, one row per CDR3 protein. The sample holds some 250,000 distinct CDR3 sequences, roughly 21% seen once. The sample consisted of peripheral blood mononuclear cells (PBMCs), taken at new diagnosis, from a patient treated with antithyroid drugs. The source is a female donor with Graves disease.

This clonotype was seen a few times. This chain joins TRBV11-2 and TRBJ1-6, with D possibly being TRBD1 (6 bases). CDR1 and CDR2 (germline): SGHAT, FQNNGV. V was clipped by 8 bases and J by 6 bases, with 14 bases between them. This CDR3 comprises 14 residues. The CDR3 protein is CASANGQLNSPLHF. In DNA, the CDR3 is TGTGCCAGCGCTAATGGACAGCTTAATTCACCCCTCCACTTT.

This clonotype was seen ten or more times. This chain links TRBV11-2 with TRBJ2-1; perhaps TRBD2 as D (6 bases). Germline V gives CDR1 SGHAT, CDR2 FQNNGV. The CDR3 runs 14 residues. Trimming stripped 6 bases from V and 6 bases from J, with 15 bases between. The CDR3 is CASRSLTSSNEQFF. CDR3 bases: TGTGCCAGCAGGTCCCTAACTAGCTCCAATGAGCAGTTCTTC.

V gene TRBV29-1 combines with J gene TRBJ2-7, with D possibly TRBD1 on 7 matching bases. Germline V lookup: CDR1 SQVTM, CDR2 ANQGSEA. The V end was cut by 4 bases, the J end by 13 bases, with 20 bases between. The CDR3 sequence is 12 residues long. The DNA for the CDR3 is TGCAGCGTTGGATCATCGGGCGGGACAGTCTACTTC. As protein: CSVGSSGGTVYF.

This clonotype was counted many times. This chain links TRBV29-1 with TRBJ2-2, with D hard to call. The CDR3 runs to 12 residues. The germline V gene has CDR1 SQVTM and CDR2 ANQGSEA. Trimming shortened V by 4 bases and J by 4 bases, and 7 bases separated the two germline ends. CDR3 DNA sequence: TGCAGCGTTGGGGTCGGCACCGGGGAGCTGTTTTTT. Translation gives CSVGVGTGELFF.

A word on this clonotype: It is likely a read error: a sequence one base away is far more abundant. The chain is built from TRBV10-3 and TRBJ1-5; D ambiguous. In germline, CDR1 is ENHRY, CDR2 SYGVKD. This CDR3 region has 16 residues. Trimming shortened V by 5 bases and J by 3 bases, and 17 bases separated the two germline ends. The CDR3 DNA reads TGTGCCATCAGTTACTCCATGGTCAGGACCAATCAGCCCCAGCATTTT. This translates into CAISYSMVRTNQPQHF.